This T cell receptor (beta chain) originates from a study of neurological immune-mediated disorders. Points from the study as a whole: The repertoires of 18 of 34 multiple sclerosis patients fell into one related-CDR3 cluster (a possible signature) under phylogenetic grouping. Levels of TCR clonal expansion peaked in HTLV-1-associated myelopathy and reached their lowest in multiple sclerosis, under those of healthy controls.

The cDNA came from 5'RACE, which used 10-nucleotide random UMIs. TCRdb itself ran the 5' RACE reads through MiXCR, one entry per CDR3 protein. The table lists approximately 84,000 distinct CDR3 sequences, around 4.5% of them singletons. Turning to this clonotype: Its antigen is not identified.

In germline, CDR1 is MNHEY, CDR2 SMNVEV (reference sequence). Trimming stripped 6 bases from V and 7 bases from J, with 13 bases between. The CDR3 spans 13 residues. Documented time point: longitudinal time-point 3. Unsorted libraries were derived from 2 million PBMCs stored at -80 C. The rearrangement joins TRBV27 to TRBJ1-5; a weak D match, TRBD1 (5 bases). The TCR was taken from an older woman with multiple sclerosis. What was sequenced was PBMCs. The CDR3 bases are TGTGCCAGCAGCCGCAGGGCCCAACAGCCCCAGCATTTT. Protein: CASSRRAQQPQHF.